This T cell receptor (beta chain) was documented in a study of T cells in Graves' hyperthyroidism and ophthalmopathy. Overall study context: Peripheral blood samples were taken at initial diagnosis, prior to any treatment. Notes on the study in general: The authors' 13 V-J model separated ophthalmopathy from stable hyperthyroidism. Blood samples included most of the expanded thyroid clonotypes exceeding 0.001.

V lost 1 base, J lost 10 bases, and 18 bases lay in between. The CDR3 runs to 15 residues. Germline CDR1 SGHRS, CDR2 YFSETQ. The PBMCs had their origin in approximately 10 ml of fresh peripheral blood. On this clonotype itself: Its matching antigen is unknown.

The investigators amplified TCR beta CDR3 regions from RNA transcripts. With the HTBI primer set, the TCR CDR3 went through a first round of RT-PCR. TCRdb re-called the multiplex PCR reads with MiXCR, one entry per CDR3 protein. This table holds more than 600,000 distinct CDR3 sequences, approximately 16% found once. This TCR was sampled from a man aged 18 to 29 with Graves' hyperthyroidism. The rearrangement joins TRBV5-1 to TRBJ2-1; D possibly corresponds to TRBD1 (5 bases). The sequenced sample consisted of blood. The CDR3: CASSLSQGNLREQFF. CDR3 bases: TGCGCCAGCAGCTTGTCGCAGGGAAATCTTCGGGAGCAGTTCTTC.